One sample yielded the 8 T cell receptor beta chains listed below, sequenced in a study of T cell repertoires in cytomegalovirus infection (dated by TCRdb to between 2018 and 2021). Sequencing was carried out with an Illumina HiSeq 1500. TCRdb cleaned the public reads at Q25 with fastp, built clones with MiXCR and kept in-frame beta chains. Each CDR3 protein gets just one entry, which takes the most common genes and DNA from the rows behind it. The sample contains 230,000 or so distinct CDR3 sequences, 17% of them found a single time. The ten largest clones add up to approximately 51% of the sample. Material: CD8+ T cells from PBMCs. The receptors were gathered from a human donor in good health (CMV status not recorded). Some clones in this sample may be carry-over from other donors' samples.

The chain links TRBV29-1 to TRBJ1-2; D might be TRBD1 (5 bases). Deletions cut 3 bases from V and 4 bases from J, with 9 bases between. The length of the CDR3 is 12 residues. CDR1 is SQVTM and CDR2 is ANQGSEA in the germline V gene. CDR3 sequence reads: CSVDDSFYGYTF. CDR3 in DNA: TGCAGCGTTGATGACAGTTTCTATGGCTACACCTTC.

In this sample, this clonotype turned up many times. The CDR3 DNA reads TGCGCCAGCAGCCGTGGACGGAACACTGAAGCTTTCTTT. It translates to CASSRGRNTEAFF. V usage is TRBV4-1 and J usage is TRBJ1-1; D ambiguous. This CDR3 has 13 residues. V gave up 4 bases and J gave up 1 base, with 7 bases separating them. Per the germline V gene, CDR1 is MGHRA and CDR2 is YSYEKL.

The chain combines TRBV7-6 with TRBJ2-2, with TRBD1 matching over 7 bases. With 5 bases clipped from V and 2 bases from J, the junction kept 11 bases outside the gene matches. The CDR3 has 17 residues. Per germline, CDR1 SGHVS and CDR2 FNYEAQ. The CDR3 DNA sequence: TGTGCCAGCAGCGCAGCCAGGGGGTATCTAAACACCGGGGAGCTGTTTTTT. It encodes CASSAARGYLNTGELFF.

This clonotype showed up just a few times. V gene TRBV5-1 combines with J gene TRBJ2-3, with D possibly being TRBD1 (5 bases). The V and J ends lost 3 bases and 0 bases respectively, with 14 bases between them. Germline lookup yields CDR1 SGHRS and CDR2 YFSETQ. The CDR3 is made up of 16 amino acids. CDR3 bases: TGCGCCAGCAGCTCAGGGCAGGGCTCTAGCACAGATACGCAGTATTTT. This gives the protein CASSSGQGSSTDTQYF.

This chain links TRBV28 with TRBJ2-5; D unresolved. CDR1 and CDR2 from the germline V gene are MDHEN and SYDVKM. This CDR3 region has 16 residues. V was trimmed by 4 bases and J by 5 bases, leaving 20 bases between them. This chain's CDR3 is CASSSEIAGGGETQYF. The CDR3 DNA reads TGTGCCAGCAGTTCAGAGATAGCTGGCGGTGGGGAGACCCAGTACTTC.

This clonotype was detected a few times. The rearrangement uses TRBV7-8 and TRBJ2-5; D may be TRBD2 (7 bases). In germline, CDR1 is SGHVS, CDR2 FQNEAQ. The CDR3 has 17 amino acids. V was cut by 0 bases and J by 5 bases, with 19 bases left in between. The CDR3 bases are TGTGCCAGCAGCTTAGCGGGGGGGCCGCCCTCCCAGGAGACCCAGTACTTC. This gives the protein CASSLAGGPPSQETQYF.

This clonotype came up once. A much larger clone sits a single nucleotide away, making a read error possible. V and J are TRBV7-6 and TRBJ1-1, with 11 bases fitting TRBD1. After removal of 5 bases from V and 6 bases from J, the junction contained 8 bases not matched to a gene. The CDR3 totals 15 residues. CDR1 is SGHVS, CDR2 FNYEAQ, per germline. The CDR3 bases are TGTGCCAGCAGCCCCTTGGGACAGGGGGACGCTGAAGCTTTCTTT. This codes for CASSPLGQGDAEAFF.

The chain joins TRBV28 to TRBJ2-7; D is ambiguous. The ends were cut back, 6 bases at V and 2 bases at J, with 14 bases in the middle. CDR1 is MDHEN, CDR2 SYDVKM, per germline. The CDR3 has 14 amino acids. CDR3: CASRVPGRPYEQYF. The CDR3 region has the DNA TGTGCCAGCAGGGTCCCGGGCCGGCCCTACGAGCAGTACTTC.